The 32 T cell receptor beta chains in this list originate from one sample, sequenced in a study of blood T cells in healthy people across ages. A second roughly 6 to 12 cycle PCR used barcoded and J-beta primers. TCRdb analysed the 5' RACE reads with MiXCR anew, one entry per CDR3 protein. Of a few hundred thousand distinct CDR3 sequences listed, about a quarter are singletons. Another study also made use of these data, one on T cells of mothers and their children.

Material for sequencing was blood. The receptors shown here come from a boy aged 2 to 10 in good health.

This chain links TRBV12-3 or TRBV12-4 with TRBJ2-5; no firm D call. Judging by the DNA end, TRBJ2-7 fits better; the J call may be wrong. The CDR3 runs 13 residues. CDR3 sequence: CASSFQPFYEQYF. DNA for the CDR3: TGTGCCAGCAGTTTTCAACCGTTCTACGAGCAGTACTTC.

The V gene is TRBV6-2 or TRBV6-3, the J gene TRBJ2-1; TRBD2 aligns across 12 bases. Looked up from germline, CDR1 is MNHEY and CDR2 is SVGEGT. The CDR3 spans 14 residues. V was clipped by 7 bases and J by 9 bases; unmatched bases: 7. The CDR3 bases are TGTGCCAGCAATCCTAGCGGGAGGGTTATTGAGCAGTTCTTC. Translation: CASNPSGRVIEQFF.

This chain joins TRBV5-5 and TRBJ1-1; perhaps TRBD1 as D (5 bases). From germline, CDR1 is SGHKS and CDR2 YYEKEE (reference sequence). The CDR3 is 14 amino acids. V was trimmed by 0 bases and J by 4 bases, leaving 10 bases between them. Here the CDR3 reads CASSLAVGVTEAFF. The CDR3 DNA reads as TGTGCCAGCAGCTTGGCTGTGGGGGTCACTGAAGCTTTCTTT.

This chain connects TRBV6-6 to TRBJ2-5; no reliable D call. The CDR3 totals 12 residues. Germline V gives CDR1 MNHNY, CDR2 SVGAGI (reference sequence). Trimming cost V 7 bases and J 5 bases, with 11 bases left between them. The CDR3 protein is CASTLDRETQYF. Written as DNA, the CDR3 is TGTGCCAGCACCCTAGATCGGGAGACCCAGTACTTC.

This clonotype was observed a few times. The V gene is TRBV4-1, the J gene TRBJ1-1, with D unclear. V was pared by 5 bases and J by 4 bases, with 14 bases between. The CDR3 has 14 amino acids. CDR1 MGHRA and CDR2 YSYEKL come from the germline V gene. CDR3 protein: CASSTPWGPTEAFF. Written as DNA, the CDR3 is TGCGCCAGCAGCACTCCATGGGGTCCCACTGAAGCTTTCTTT.

The V call is TRBV4-1, the J call TRBJ2-2; TRBD2 matches 12 bases. Germline CDR1 MGHRA, CDR2 YSYEKL. The CDR3 extends over 15 amino acids. Trimming at V came to 4 bases and at J to 7 bases, leaving 4 bases not matched to a gene. The CDR3 nucleotides are TGCGCCAGCAGCCGACTAGCGGGGGCCGGCGGGGAGCTGTTTTTT. Translated: CASSRLAGAGGELFF.

The chain has TRBV7-9 and TRBJ2-3, with D perhaps matching TRBD1 (5 bases). V lost 5 bases, J lost 0 bases, and 18 bases lay in between. Germline loops: CDR1 SEHNR, CDR2 FQNEAQ (reference sequence). The length of the CDR3 is 17 residues. CDR3 in amino acids: CASSNTYRSSSTDTQYF. The CDR3 coding sequence is TGTGCCAGCAGCAACACGTACAGGTCGTCTAGCACAGATACGCAGTATTTT.

This clonotype was detected a few times. This sequence joins TRBV9 and TRBJ1-6; D is uncertain. From germline, CDR1 is SGDLS and CDR2 YYNGEE. This CDR3 spans 14 amino acids. Trimming cost V 4 bases and J 8 bases, with 13 bases left between them. CDR3 sequence reads: CASSPSPHDSPLHF. The CDR3 nucleotides read TGTGCCAGCAGCCCCAGCCCCCACGATTCACCCCTCCACTTT. The variable domain in full, completed from reference TRBV9 and TRBJ1-6, reads DSGVTQTPKHLITATGQRVTLRCSPRSGDLSVYWYQQSLDQGLQFLIQYYNGEERAKGNILERFSAQQFPDLHSELNLSSLELGDSALYFCASSPSPHDSPLHFGNGTRLTVT.

The V gene is TRBV9, the J gene TRBJ2-7, with 9 nucleotides matching TRBD2. From germline, CDR1 is SGDLS and CDR2 YYNGEE. CDR3 size: 16 residues. Trimming cost V 3 bases and J 5 bases; bases outside gene matches: 12. The CDR3 bases are TGTGCCAGCAGCGCCGTTGACGAGCGGGAGGTCGACGAGCAGTACTTC. Protein: CASSAVDEREVDEQYF.

The chain links TRBV12-3 or TRBV12-4 to TRBJ2-7, with 10 positions matching TRBD2. There are 19 residues in the CDR3. Trimming cost V 3 bases and J 3 bases; bases outside gene matches: 17. Here the CDR3 reads CASSFGKRGGLRPLYEQYF. The CDR3 DNA is TGTGCCAGCAGTTTCGGTAAGCGGGGGGGCCTAAGGCCCCTCTACGAGCAGTACTTC.

In its sample, this clonotype was seen a few times. The rearrangement uses TRBV9 and TRBJ2-1; maybe TRBD1 (5 bases). The germline gives CDR1 SGDLS, CDR2 YYNGEE. The CDR3 length is 15 residues. Trimming removed 0 bases from V and 0 bases from J, with 7 bases in between. The CDR3 protein is CASSVVGDSYNEQFF. Here the CDR3 DNA reads TGTGCCAGCAGCGTAGTAGGGGACTCCTACAATGAGCAGTTCTTC.

DNA for the CDR3: TGCGCCAGCAGCCAACCGGGACTAGCGAACACCGGGGAGCTGTTTTTT. Encoded protein: CASSQPGLANTGELFF. The J gene is TRBJ2-2, the V gene TRBV4-1; 8 nucleotides line up with TRBD2. The CDR3 totals 16 residues. J was trimmed by 0 bases and V by 2 bases; bases with no gene match: 2. CDR1 is MGHRA, CDR2 YSYEKL, per germline.

This clonotype was seen only a few times. V is TRBV7-9 and J is TRBJ1-4, with 8 bases matching TRBD1. CDR1 is SEHNR and CDR2 is FQNEAQ in the germline V gene (reference sequence). V gave up 3 bases and J gave up 8 bases; unmatched junction bases: 5. The CDR3 is 14 residues long. The DNA for the CDR3 is TGTGCCAGCAGCTTCGGACAGGGACGAGAAAAACTGTTTTTT. Encoded protein: CASSFGQGREKLFF.

The chain is built from TRBV4-1 and TRBJ2-5; possibly TRBD1 or TRBD2 for D (6 bases each). The CDR3 is made up of 15 amino acids. V was shortened by 4 bases and J by 6 bases, with 18 bases between the two germline ends. The V gene's germline CDR1 is MGHRA and CDR2 YSYEKL. The CDR3 DNA follows: TGCGCCAGCAGCCGGCCGGGGGACATCCAGAAGACCCAGTACTTC. This translates into CASSRPGDIQKTQYF.

The V and J genes are TRBV9 and TRBJ1-2, with D possibly being TRBD1 (6 bases). This CDR3 has 15 residues. Germline V gives CDR1 SGDLS, CDR2 YYNGEE. The ends were cut back, 4 bases at V and 3 bases at J, with 16 bases in the middle. In DNA form, the CDR3 reads TGTGCCAGCAGCCGAGAGGGGGGTTTCGACTATGGCTACACCTTC. Translation gives CASSREGGFDYGYTF.

The chain couples TRBV7-9 to TRBJ2-3; D might be TRBD1 (6 bases). The CDR3 runs to 15 residues. V gave up 5 bases and J gave up 2 bases, with 14 bases separating them. Germline CDR1 and CDR2: SEHNR and FQNEAQ (reference sequence). Here the CDR3 DNA reads TGTGCCAGCAGCCCAGGGGTCTCAATCACAGATACGCAGTATTTT. As protein: CASSPGVSITDTQYF.

This chain connects TRBV7-2 to TRBJ2-5; 10 nucleotides align to TRBD2. The end of the DNA aligns better with TRBJ2-7, so the J call may be wrong. The germline V gene has CDR1 SGHTA and CDR2 FQGNSA. The CDR3 totals 15 residues. CDR3 DNA: TGTGCCAGCAGCTTAAGCGGGACTAGCGTCTACGAGCAGTACTTC. It translates to CASSLSGTSVYEQYF.

The chain joins TRBV7-2 to TRBJ2-7, with 8 bases that match TRBD2. V lost 0 bases and J lost 5; bases outside the gene matches: 9. CDR1 is SGHTA, CDR2 FQGNSA, per germline. The CDR3 has 16 amino acids. CDR3 sequence reads: CASSLAGTGGPHEQYF. CDR3 nucleotide sequence: TGTGCCAGCAGCTTAGCGGGGACGGGAGGGCCCCACGAGCAGTACTTC. Full variable domain (outside the CDR3, taken from reference TRBV7-2 and TRBJ2-7): GAGVSQSPSNKVTEKGKDVELRCDPISGHTALYWYRQSLGQGLEFLIYFQGNSAPDKSGLPSDRFSAERTGGSVSTLTIQRTQQEDSAVYLCASSLAGTGGPHEQYFGPGTRLTVT.

This clonotype was seen only a few times. The V and J genes are TRBV11-2 and TRBJ1-1; the D gene is possibly TRBD1 (5 bases). CDR1 SGHAT and CDR2 FQNNGV come from the germline V gene. Trimming took off 6 bases at V and 6 bases at J, with 23 bases between the two ends. The CDR3 extends over 16 amino acids. The CDR3: CASSRVRGLLQSEAFF. For the CDR3, the DNA is TGTGCCAGCAGTCGAGTCCGGGGCCTCCTTCAGTCTGAAGCTTTCTTT.

This clonotype was observed a handful of times. V usage is TRBV6-6 and J usage is TRBJ1-4; TRBD1 aligns across 7 bases. Germline CDR1 and CDR2: MNHNY and SVGAGI (reference sequence). The V and J ends lost 6 bases and 4 bases, in that order; junction bases with no gene match: 8. CDR3 size: 15 residues. DNA of the CDR3: TGTGCCAGCAGCCGAGGACAGGTCTTTAATGAAAAACTGTTTTTT. Translation gives CASSRGQVFNEKLFF.

The genes are TRBV15 and TRBJ1-2; no firm D call. This CDR3 contains 15 residues. V lost 3 bases and J lost 4, with 15 bases in between. The germline CDR1 and CDR2 sequences are LNHNV and YYDKDF (reference sequence). DNA for the CDR3: TGTGCCACCAGCAGTCGCCCGGGAATAGTCTATGGCTACACCTTC. This encodes CATSSRPGIVYGYTF.

CDR3 in DNA: TGTGCCATCAGCCCCGGTGGAGATACGCAGTATTTT. Its translation: CAISPGGDTQYF. The chain joins TRBV10-3 to TRBJ2-3, with D unclear. The CDR3 has 12 residues. V gave up 6 bases and J gave up 5 bases, with 9 bases separating them. CDR1 ENHRY and CDR2 SYGVKD come from the germline V gene.

The V and J genes are TRBV7-9 and TRBJ2-7, with D uncertain. Per the germline V gene, CDR1 is SEHNR and CDR2 is FQNEAQ (reference sequence). V gave up 4 bases and J gave up 0 bases, with 16 bases separating them. This CDR3 contains 16 residues. The CDR3 coding sequence is TGTGCCAGCAGCTCTGGCACGCCGCGTAGCTCCTACGAGCAGTACTTC. Translation: CASSSGTPRSSYEQYF.

This clonotype has only a few counts. The V gene is TRBV4-2, the J gene TRBJ2-1; no clear D gene. The germline V and J ends were trimmed by 0 bases and 6 bases, with 12 bases remaining between them. CDR1 is LGHNA and CDR2 is YNFKEQ in the germline V gene. The CDR3 has 15 residues. CDR3 sequence: CASSQERSGLNEQFF. The CDR3 nucleotides read TGTGCCAGCAGCCAAGAGAGGTCAGGTCTCAATGAGCAGTTCTTC.

This chain links TRBV19 with TRBJ1-2; D call uncertain. CDR1 LNHDA and CDR2 SQIVND come from the germline V gene (reference sequence). The CDR3 is 13 amino acids. V lost 3 bases and J 4 bases, leaving 9 bases between the germline ends. The CDR3 DNA reads as TGTGCCAGTAGTATTGTGGGGATCTATGGCTACACCTTC. It yields the protein CASSIVGIYGYTF. The complete variable domain, with remaining parts taken from reference TRBV19 and TRBJ1-2, reads DGGITQSPKYLFRKEGQNVTLSCEQNLNHDAMYWYRQDPGQGLRLIYYSQIVNDFQKGDIAEGYSVSREKKESFPLTVTSAQKNPTAFYLCASSIVGIYGYTFGSGTRLTVV.

This clonotype has a handful of counts. The V and J genes are TRBV6-2 or TRBV6-3 and TRBJ2-5, with TRBD1 matching over 9 bases. The J call may be incorrect, as the DNA end agrees better with TRBJ2-1. CDR1 and CDR2 from the germline V gene are MNHEY and SVGEGT. The CDR3 is 16 amino acids. CDR3: CASSYRRDRAYNEQFF. In nucleotides, the CDR3 is TGTGCCAGCAGTTACCGCCGGGACAGGGCTTACAATGAGCAGTTCTTC.

This clonotype was counted a few times. The CDR3, as DNA: TGTGCCAGCAGCCCGAGGGGGGTAGATGAGCAGTTCTTC. It is translated as CASSPRGVDEQFF. The J gene is TRBJ2-5, the V gene TRBV7-3; TRBD1 or TRBD2 may be the D gene (6 bases each). Judging by the DNA end, TRBJ2-1 fits better; the J call may be wrong. Germline CDR1 reads SGHTA; CDR2 reads FQGTGA. This CDR3 is built from 13 residues.

J is TRBJ2-7 and V is TRBV4-3; 12 nucleotides agree with TRBD2. This CDR3 has 15 amino acids. V lost 5 bases to trimming and J lost 7 bases; unmatched junction nucleotides: 9. In germline, CDR1 is LGHNA, CDR2 YSLEER. CDR3 residues: CASSTRASGRVEQYF. CDR3 DNA sequence: TGCGCCAGCAGCACCCGGGCTAGCGGGAGGGTTGAGCAGTACTTC.

V and J are TRBV7-9 and TRBJ2-3; TRBD2 aligns across 12 bases. J gave up 2 bases and V 5 bases, and 5 bases lay outside the gene matches. Germline CDR1 is SEHNR and CDR2 is FQNEAQ (reference sequence). This CDR3 has 16 amino acids. CDR3 sequence (DNA): TGTGCCAGCAGCCCGACTAGCGGGAGACCCACAGATACGCAGTATTTT. Encoded protein: CASSPTSGRPTDTQYF.

In this sample, this clonotype turned up a few times. The rearrangement uses TRBV6-1 and TRBJ2-7; 9 nucleotides line up with TRBD2. The CDR3 extends over 15 amino acids. The V gene end was trimmed by 0 bases and the J gene end by 0 bases; junction bases not matched to a gene: 0. Germline CDR1 reads MNHNS; CDR2 reads SASEGT. The DNA of the CDR3 is TGTGCCAGCAGTGAAGCTAGCGGGGGCTCCTACGAGCAGTACTTC. This encodes CASSEASGGSYEQYF.

This chain joins TRBV10-3 and TRBJ2-3; D is perhaps TRBD1 or TRBD2 (5 bases each). This CDR3 comprises 15 residues. V lost 0 bases and J lost 1, with 8 bases in between. Germline-derived CDR1 and CDR2 are ENHRY and SYGVKD. CDR3 sequence: CAISESRGGTDTQYF. The DNA of the CDR3 is TGTGCCATCAGTGAGTCGAGAGGGGGCACAGATACGCAGTATTTT.

The J gene is TRBJ2-1, the V gene TRBV9; D may be TRBD1 (5 bases). Judging by the DNA end, TRBJ2-7 fits better; the J call may be wrong. The CDR3 runs 13 residues. Per germline, CDR1 SGDLS and CDR2 YYNGEE. CDR3 nucleotide sequence: TGTGCCAGCAGCCTCGGCCCCAGGGAAGAGCAGTACTTC. Residues: CASSLGPREEQYF.